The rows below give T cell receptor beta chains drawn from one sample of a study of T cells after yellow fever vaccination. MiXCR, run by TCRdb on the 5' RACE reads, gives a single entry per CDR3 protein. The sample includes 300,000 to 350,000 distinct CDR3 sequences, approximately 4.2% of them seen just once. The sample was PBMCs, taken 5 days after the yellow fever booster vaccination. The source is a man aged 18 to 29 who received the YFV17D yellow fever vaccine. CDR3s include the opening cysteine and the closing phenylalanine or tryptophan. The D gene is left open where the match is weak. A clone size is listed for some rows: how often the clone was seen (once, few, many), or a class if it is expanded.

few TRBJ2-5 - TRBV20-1 CSARTAPGTQYF TGCAGTGCTAGGACAGCGCCAGGGACCCAGTACTTC
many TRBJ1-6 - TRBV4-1 CASSLRDRNSPLHF TGCGCCAGCAGCCTAAGGGACCGTAATTCACCCCTCCACTTT
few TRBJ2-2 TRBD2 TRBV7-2 CASSLLAAYTGELFF TGTGCCAGCAGCTTACTAGCGGCGTACACCGGGGAGCTGTTTTTT
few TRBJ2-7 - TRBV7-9 CASSLFPRNRDEQYF TGTGCCAGCAGCTTATTTCCCAGGAATCGTGACGAGCAGTACTTC
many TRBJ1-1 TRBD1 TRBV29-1 CSVGQGLNTEAFF TGCAGCGTTGGACAGGGTCTGAACACTGAAGCTTTCTTT
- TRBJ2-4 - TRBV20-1 CSARAEGNIQYF TGCAGTGCTAGAGCGGAGGGAAACATTCAGTACTTC
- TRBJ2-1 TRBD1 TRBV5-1 CASSSRTGGSYNEQFF TGCGCCAGCAGCTCCCGGACAGGGGGGTCCTACAATGAGCAGTTCTTC
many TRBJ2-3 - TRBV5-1 CASSLVESGGDTQYF TGCGCCAGCAGCTTGGTGGAGTCAGGGGGGGATACGCAGTATTTT
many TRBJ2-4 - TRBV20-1 CSAREITKNIQYF TGCAGTGCTAGAGAGATCACCAAAAACATTCAGTACTTC
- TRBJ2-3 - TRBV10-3 CAINSDRYTDTQYF TGTGCCATCAATAGTGACCGTTACACAGATACGCAGTATTTT
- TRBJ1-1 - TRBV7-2 CASSPPMFNTEAFF TGTGCCAGCAGCCCTCCTATGTTTAACACTGAAGCTTTCTTT
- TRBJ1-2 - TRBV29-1 CSVVEGYYGYTF TGCAGCGTTGTTGAGGGTTACTATGGCTACACCTTC
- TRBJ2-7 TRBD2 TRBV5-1 CASSFLQREGGDEQYF TGCGCCAGCAGCTTCCTCCAGCGGGAGGGGGGAGACGAGCAGTACTTC
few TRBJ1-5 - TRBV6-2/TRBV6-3 CASSKTDIGSQPQHF TGTGCCAGCAGTAAGACGGACATAGGCAGTCAGCCCCAGCATTTT
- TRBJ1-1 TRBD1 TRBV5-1 CASSFRTSGGTEAFF TGCGCCAGCAGCTTTCGTACCTCAGGGGGCACTGAAGCTTTCTTT
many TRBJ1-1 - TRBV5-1 CASSLASGLNTEAFF TGTGCCAGCAGCTTAGCCTCAGGGCTGAACACTGAAGCTTTCTTT
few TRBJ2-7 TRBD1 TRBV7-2 CASSLVETGGREQYF TGTGCCAGCAGCTTAGTTGAGACAGGGGGCCGGGAGCAGTACTTC
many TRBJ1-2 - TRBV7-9 CASSLAGAGDYGYTF TGTGCCAGCAGTTTGGCGGGTGCGGGGGACTATGGCTACACCTTC
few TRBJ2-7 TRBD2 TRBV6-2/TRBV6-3 CASGSSGGDEQYF TGTGCCAGCGGTTCTAGCGGGGGAGACGAGCAGTACTTC
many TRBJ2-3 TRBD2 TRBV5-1 CASSPLAGRGTDTQYF TGCGCCAGCAGCCCCCTAGCGGGGAGGGGCACAGATACGCAGTATTTT
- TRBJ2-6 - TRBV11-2 CASRGGSLLSSGANVLTF TGTGCCAGCAGGGGTGGATCCCTCTTAAGCTCTGGGGCCAACGTCCTGACTTTC
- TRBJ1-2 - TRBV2 CASTAGYGYTF TGTGCCAGCACAGCGGGCTATGGCTACACCTTC
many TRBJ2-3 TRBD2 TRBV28 CASSPTGGGPATDTQYF TGTGCCAGCAGTCCCACGGGGGGGGGTCCCGCAACTGATACGCAGTATTTT
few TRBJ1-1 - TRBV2 CASSSAGKNTEAFF TGTGCCAGCAGTTCCGCTGGGAAAAACACTGAAGCTTTCTTT
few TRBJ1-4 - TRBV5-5 CASRSGVPNEKLFF TGTGCCAGCAGGTCAGGTGTACCTAATGAAAAACTGTTTTTT
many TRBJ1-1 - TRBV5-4 CASSFGQGITEAFF TGTGCCAGCAGCTTCGGGCAGGGAATCACTGAAGCTTTCTTT
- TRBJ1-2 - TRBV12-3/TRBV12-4 CASSLRGPSGGYGYTF TGTGCCAGCAGTTTACGCGGGCCCTCCGGGGGCTATGGCTACACCTTC
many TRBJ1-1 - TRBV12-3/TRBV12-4 CASSPPRGAQAYEAFF TGTGCCAGCAGTCCCCCGCGGGGGGCGCAAGCGTATGAAGCTTTCTTT
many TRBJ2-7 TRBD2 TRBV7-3 CASSVSSGGLPYEQYF TGTGCCAGCAGCGTTTCTAGCGGGGGGCTTCCCTACGAGCAGTACTTC
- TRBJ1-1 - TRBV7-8 CASSLSVGNTEAFF TGTGCCAGCAGCTTGTCTGTTGGGAACACTGAAGCTTTCTTT
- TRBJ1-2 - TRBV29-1 CSVRARGYGYTF TGCAGCGTCCGAGCCCGGGGCTATGGCTACACCTTC
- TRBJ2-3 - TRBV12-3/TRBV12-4 CASSPKRADTQYF TGTGCCAGCAGCCCGAAAAGAGCAGATACGCAGTATTTT
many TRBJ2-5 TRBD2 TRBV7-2 CASSLGGASGAPRETQYF TGTGCCAGCAGCTTAGGCGGTGCTAGCGGGGCCCCTCGGGAGACCCAGTACTTC
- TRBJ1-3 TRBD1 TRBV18 CASSPGQGTAGNTIYF TGTGCCAGCTCACCCGGACAGGGGACCGCTGGAAACACCATATATTTT
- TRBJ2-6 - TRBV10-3 CAISGRGANVLTF TGTGCCATCAGCGGTAGGGGGGCCAACGTCCTGACTTTC
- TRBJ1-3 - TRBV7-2 CASSLTASSGAGNTIYF TGTGCCAGCAGCTTAACGGCCTCGTCAGGTGCTGGAAACACCATATATTTT
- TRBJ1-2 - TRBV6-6 CASSYVGGYYGYTF TGTGCCAGCAGTTATGTTGGGGGTTACTATGGCTACACCTTC
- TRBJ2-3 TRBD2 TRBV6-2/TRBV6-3 CASSLGTSGGARTDTQYF TGTGCCAGCAGCCTAGGGACTAGCGGGGGGGCAAGGACAGATACGCAGTATTTT
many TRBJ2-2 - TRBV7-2 CASSQSPTGELFF TGTGCCAGCAGCCAGAGCCCCACCGGGGAGCTGTTTTTT
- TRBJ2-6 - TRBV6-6 CASSNRRIGSPGANVLTF TGTGCCAGCAGTAACCGCCGGATTGGAAGTCCAGGGGCCAACGTCCTGACTTTC
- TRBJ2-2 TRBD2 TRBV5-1 CASSLVLAGATGELFF TGCGCCAGCAGCTTGGTCCTAGCGGGGGCCACCGGGGAGCTGTTTTTT
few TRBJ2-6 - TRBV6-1 CASRPGRSGANVLTF TGTGCCAGCAGACCGGGACGCTCTGGGGCCAACGTCCTGACTTTC
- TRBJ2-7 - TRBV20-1 CSGKPWDRTNEQYF TGCAGTGGCAAACCTTGGGATCGCACCAACGAGCAGTACTTC
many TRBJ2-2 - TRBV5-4 CASSLGGLYAGELFF TGTGCCAGCAGCTTGGGTGGGCTCTATGCCGGGGAGCTGTTTTTT
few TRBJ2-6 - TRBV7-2 CASTRPGANVLTF TGTGCCAGCACGAGACCTGGGGCCAACGTCCTGACTTTC
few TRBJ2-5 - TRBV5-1 CASSPSPDRLGETQYF TGCGCCAGCAGTCCCTCTCCGGATCGACTCGGAGAGACCCAGTACTTC
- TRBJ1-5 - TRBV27 CASSLYREQPQHF TGTGCCAGCAGTTTATACAGGGAACAGCCCCAGCATTTT
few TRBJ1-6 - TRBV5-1 CASSASGQENSPLHF TGCGCCAGCAGCGCTTCGGGACAAGAAAATTCACCCCTCCACTTT
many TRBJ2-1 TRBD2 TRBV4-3 CASSQVKELIGGRPYNEQFF TGCGCCAGCAGCCAAGTAAAAGAGTTGATCGGCGGGAGGCCATACAATGAGCAGTTCTTC
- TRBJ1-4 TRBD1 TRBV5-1 CASSLAPGTGGATNEKLFF TGCGCCAGCAGCTTGGCCCCCGGGACAGGGGGTGCAACTAATGAAAAACTGTTTTTT
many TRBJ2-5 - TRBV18 CASSPRVSRQETQYF TGTGCCAGCTCACCACGGGTGTCACGGCAAGAGACCCAGTACTTC
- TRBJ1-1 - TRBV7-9 CASSLEAIFNTEAFF TGTGCCAGCAGCTTAGAGGCAATCTTTAACACTGAAGCTTTCTTT